The next 26 T cell receptor beta chains were all read from a single sample in a study of T cell changes during pregnancy in multiple sclerosis. Produced via immunoSEQ multiplex PCR; TCRdb's table is partial and in-frame only. This table holds some 59,000 clones, about 90% found once. Sequences were derived from peripheral blood, sampled in the third trimester of pregnancy. Receptors originate from a female donor in good health, enrolled as a control in a pregnancy study.

CDR3 in amino acids: CASSGQGTDTEAFF. CDR3 coding DNA: TGTGCCAGCAGTGGACAGGGGACGGACACTGAAGCTTTCTTT. The rearrangement joins TRBV2 to TRBJ1-1; 8 bases align to TRBD1. Germline V lookup: CDR1 SNHLY, CDR2 FYNNEI. Trimming cost V 4 bases and J 3 bases; bases outside gene matches: 4. The CDR3 runs to 14 residues. Using reference TRBV2 and TRBJ1-1 for the parts outside the CDR3, the full variable domain is EPEVTQTPSHQVTQMGQEVILRCVPISNHLYFYWYRQILGQKVEFLVSFYNNEISEKSEIFDDQFSVERPDGSNFTLKIRSTKLEDSAMYFCASSGQGTDTEAFFGQGTRLTVV.

This chain links TRBV30 with TRBJ2-1, with TRBD2 matching over 7 bases. There are 15 residues in the CDR3. Per germline, CDR1 GTSNPN and CDR2 SVGIG (reference sequence). The J segment lost 5 bases and the V segment lost 4 bases, leaving 11 bases of the junction unmatched. CDR3 bases: TGTGCCTGGACAAGCGGGGAAGAGTCTCACAATGAGCAGTTCTTC. Its protein product is CAWTSGEESHNEQFF.

This clone was observed a single time. The chain couples TRBV30 to TRBJ1-2; the D gene is possibly TRBD1 (6 bases). CDR1 is GTSNPN and CDR2 is SVGIG in the germline V gene (reference sequence). The CDR3 sequence is 14 residues long. The ends were cut back, 0 bases at V and 5 bases at J, with 13 bases in the middle. As DNA, the CDR3 is TGTGCCTGGAGTGTGGGGGGGGCGCTTTATGGCTACACCTTC. Translated, it gives CAWSVGGALYGYTF.

The chain recombines TRBV7-2 with TRBJ1-6; TRBD1 might be the D (6 bases). The V end lost 5 bases, the J end lost 12 bases, and 11 bases lay between the germline ends. This CDR3 comprises 12 residues. Looked up from germline, CDR1 is SGHTA and CDR2 is FQGNSA. This CDR3 is CASSPQGIPLHF. The DNA for the CDR3 is TGTGCCAGCAGCCCTCAGGGGATACCCCTCCACTTT.

This rearrangement joins TRBV28 to TRBJ1-1; D possibly corresponds to TRBD1 (6 bases). This CDR3 spans 15 amino acids. Trimming took 2 bases from V and 7 from J, leaving 17 bases between them. Germline loops: CDR1 MDHEN, CDR2 SYDVKM. The CDR3 protein is CASSLRGWGSNEAFF. The CDR3, as DNA: TGTGCCAGCAGTTTAAGGGGGTGGGGGTCGAATGAAGCTTTCTTT.

This clone was found a few times. The gene calls are TRBV5-8 and TRBJ2-7; the match to TRBD2 covers 11 bases. Per germline, CDR1 SGHTS and CDR2 YDEGEE. The CDR3 sequence is 16 residues long. V lost 5 bases and J lost 0; bases outside the gene matches: 7. CDR3 residues: CASRRGLAVSSYEQYF. The CDR3 DNA reads as TGTGCCAGCAGAAGGGGACTAGCGGTTAGCTCCTACGAGCAGTACTTC.

This clone was observed a single time. J is TRBJ2-7 and V is TRBV27; D is possibly TRBD2 (5 bases). V was trimmed by 5 bases and J by 4 bases, leaving 9 bases between them. Germline V CDR1 and CDR2: MNHEY, SMNVEV (reference sequence). The CDR3 extends over 12 amino acids. The CDR3 here is CASSAGQYEQYF. As DNA, the CDR3 is TGTGCCAGCAGTGCGGGTCAATACGAGCAGTACTTC.

The CDR3 loop reads CASSPTVLGGVGGYTF. CDR3 DNA sequence: TGTGCCAGCAGTCCTACAGTTCTGGGAGGGGTTGGAGGCTACACCTTC. The V and J genes are TRBV6-4 and TRBJ1-2, with D possibly TRBD1 on 5 matching bases. Trimming took 5 bases from V and 8 from J, leaving 24 bases between them. The germline CDR1 and CDR2 sequences are MRHNA and SNTAGT. This CDR3 has 16 residues.

The V and J genes are TRBV7-2 and TRBJ2-3; possibly TRBD2 for D (5 bases). This CDR3 has 14 amino acids. The germline V gene encodes CDR1 SGHTA and CDR2 FQGNSA. The CDR3 DNA reads TGTGCTAGTCGGCTAGCAGTGAGCACAGATACGCAGTATTTT. It translates to CASRLAVSTDTQYF.

This sequence joins TRBV20-1 and TRBJ2-3; no clear D. Trimming pared 7 bases from V and 3 bases from J, leaving 8 bases between. Germline V gene data show CDR1 as DFQATT and CDR2 as SNEGSKA (reference sequence). The CDR3 length is 11 residues. The CDR3 DNA reads as TGCAGTGTCCCAGTGACAGATACGCAGTATTTT. Encoded protein: CSVPVTDTQYF.

The chain has TRBV4-3 and TRBJ2-7, with TRBD1 matching 9 bases. Germline CDR1 is LGHNA and CDR2 is YSLEER. With V trimmed by 0 bases and J by 7 bases, 10 bases remained unmatched. CDR3 length equals 16 residues. CDR3 in amino acids: CASSQDQGQGSREQYF. For the CDR3, the DNA is TGCGCCAGCAGCCAAGATCAGGGACAGGGTTCCCGGGAGCAGTACTTC.

The CDR3: CSVGGQGTYEQYF. The CDR3 nucleotides read TGCAGCGTTGGGGGGCAGGGTACCTACGAGCAGTACTTC. V and J are TRBV29-1 and TRBJ2-7, with D perhaps matching TRBD1 (6 bases). Germline V gives CDR1 SQVTM, CDR2 ANQGSEA. Between the trimmed V and J ends, which lost 4 bases and 2 bases, there was a span of 12 bases. The CDR3 is 13 residues long.

The V and J genes are TRBV4-1 and TRBJ2-1; D uncertain. Between the trimmed V and J ends, which lost 0 bases and 9 bases, there was a span of 12 bases. The germline V gene encodes CDR1 MGHRA and CDR2 YSYEKL. The CDR3 totals 14 residues. The CDR3 nucleotides read TGCGCCAGCAGCCAAGATCCCCGAAGTAGTGAGCAGTTCTTC. Residues: CASSQDPRSSEQFF.

The V and J genes are TRBV5-1 and TRBJ1-2, with TRBD1 matching 7 bases. Trimming took 3 bases from V and 6 from J; bases not matched to a gene: 8. This CDR3 has 14 residues. The germline gives CDR1 SGHRS, CDR2 YFSETQ. The CDR3 DNA is TGCGCCAGCAGCTACTCCGGGACAGATAATGGCTACACCTTC. Translated: CASSYSGTDNGYTF.

This clone was picked up one time. This sequence joins TRBV29-1 and TRBJ2-7; 11 bases agree with TRBD1. Germline lookup yields CDR1 SQVTM and CDR2 ANQGSEA. CDR3 length equals 14 residues. V trimming: 5 bases; J trimming: 6 bases; junction bases outside the gene matches: 9. CDR3 protein: CSVLTGTGGAEQYF. CDR3 sequence (DNA): TGCAGCGTTCTTACCGGGACAGGGGGGGCCGAGCAGTACTTC.

This chain joins TRBV4-3 and TRBJ1-3; D gene unclear. V gave up 0 bases and J gave up 0 bases, with 12 bases separating them. Germline V CDR1 and CDR2: LGHNA, YSLEER. This CDR3 is 17 amino acids long. The CDR3 DNA follows: TGCGCCAGCAGCCAAGATCACTTGTCCTACTCTGGAAACACCATATATTTT. Translated, it gives CASSQDHLSYSGNTIYF.

CDR3 loop: CASSLTLGAGVSYEQYF. CDR3 coding DNA: TGTGCCAGCAGCCTAACTTTGGGAGCGGGGGTTTCATACGAGCAGTACTTC. V and J are TRBV7-9 and TRBJ2-7, with TRBD2 matching 8 bases. After removal of 5 bases from V and 4 bases from J, the junction contained 16 bases not matched to a gene. CDR1 and CDR2 (germline): SEHNR, FQNEAQ (reference sequence). The CDR3 is made up of 17 amino acids.

The V call is TRBV6-4, the J call TRBJ1-2; 10 bases are a match to TRBD1. V dropped 7 bases and J dropped 8; count of bases not matched to a gene: 7. CDR3 length: 13 amino acids. CDR1 MRHNA and CDR2 SNTAGT come from the germline V gene. DNA of the CDR3: TGTGCCAGCACTACGGGACAGGGGAGAGGCTACACCTTC. Amino acid sequence: CASTTGQGRGYTF.

This sequence joins TRBV28 and TRBJ2-7; 9 positions match TRBD1. This CDR3 spans 15 amino acids. Looked up from germline, CDR1 is MDHEN and CDR2 is SYDVKM. V gave up 0 bases and J gave up 2 bases; unmatched junction bases: 2. The CDR3 reads CASSLWTGGTYEQYF. The CDR3 DNA follows: TGTGCCAGCAGTTTATGGACAGGGGGAACCTACGAGCAGTACTTC.

The genes are TRBV5-5 and TRBJ2-7; a possible D gene is TRBD2 (6 bases). The V and J ends lost 0 bases and 7 bases respectively, with 20 bases between them. Germline V lookup: CDR1 SGHKS, CDR2 YYEKEE (reference sequence). The CDR3 has 16 residues. In DNA form, the CDR3 reads TGTGCCAGCAGCTTGGCCCCCTCGGGAGCGGCTGTTGAGCAGTACTTC. Protein product: CASSLAPSGAAVEQYF.

The chain employs TRBV18 and TRBJ1-1; possibly TRBD1 for D (5 bases). Germline CDR1 is KGHSH and CDR2 is LQKENI. The ends were cut back, 0 bases at V and 0 bases at J, with 11 bases in the middle. This CDR3 has 16 amino acids. CDR3 in DNA: TGTGCCAGCTCACCACCGGGGCACCGAATGAACACTGAAGCTTTCTTT. Its translation: CASSPPGHRMNTEAFF.

This clone showed up just once. This chain uses TRBV14 with TRBJ2-3; D is possibly TRBD1 (5 bases). This CDR3 is 13 amino acids long. CDR1 SGHDN and CDR2 FVKESK come from the germline V gene. V lost 6 bases, J lost 3 bases, and 10 bases lay in between. This CDR3 is CASSRRETDTQYF. The CDR3 DNA follows: TGTGCCAGCAGTCGCAGGGAAACAGATACGCAGTATTTT.

The rearrangement links TRBV6-5 to TRBJ2-5; D is uncertain. Germline V gives CDR1 MNHEY, CDR2 SVGAGI. The ends were cut back, 4 bases at V and 1 base at J, with 7 bases in the middle. This CDR3 contains 13 residues. CDR3 in amino acids: CASSFAIQETQYF. In DNA form, the CDR3 reads TGTGCCAGCAGTTTTGCGATCCAAGAGACCCAGTACTTC.

This chain uses TRBV6-5 with TRBJ1-3; no clear D. This CDR3 contains 16 residues. CDR1 MNHEY and CDR2 SVGAGI come from the germline V gene. Trimming left V 2 bases short and J 0 bases short, with 11 bases between. The DNA for the CDR3 is TGTGCCAGCAGTTACGATGCGGATCCCTCTGGAAACACCATATATTTT. This translates into CASSYDADPSGNTIYF.

The chain employs TRBV29-1 and TRBJ1-4, with 8 bases identical to TRBD1. Trimming cost V 7 bases and J 13 bases; bases outside gene matches: 8. The CDR3 is 11 residues long. Germline lookup yields CDR1 SQVTM and CDR2 ANQGSEA. CDR3 protein: CSGTRDRRLFF. DNA for the CDR3: TGCAGCGGGACCCGGGACAGGAGACTGTTTTTT.

This rearrangement joins TRBV5-6 to TRBJ1-2; D is unclear. V dropped 4 bases and J dropped 2 bases, with 9 bases sitting between them. The CDR3 runs to 13 residues. Germline CDR1 reads SGHDT; CDR2 reads YYEEEE. CDR3 sequence reads: CASSPRGNYGYTF. The DNA for the CDR3 is TGTGCCAGCAGCCCCAGAGGGAACTATGGCTACACCTTC.